One and the same sample provided the 28 T cell receptor beta chains below, sequenced in a study of blood T cell repertoires in COVID-19. Some clones are missing from TCRdb's copy, which holds only in-frame ones; the method was immunoSEQ multiplex PCR. This table holds 230,000 or so clones, roughly 85% found once. Sequencing was done on a sample of PBMCs or T cells enriched from blood (not recorded which). These receptors were obtained from a woman between 45 and 60 years old who had been exposed to COVID-19.

The table lists this clone with a few counts. V usage is TRBV13 and J usage is TRBJ2-3; D is unresolved. V shed 3 bases and J shed 2 bases, with 15 bases lying between them. The germline V gene encodes CDR1 PRHDT and CDR2 FYEKMQ (reference sequence). The length of the CDR3 is 16 residues. The DNA for the CDR3 is TGTGCCAGCAGCTTTTGGTTGGGCAGCCTCACAGATACGCAGTATTTT. Residues: CASSFWLGSLTDTQYF.

The chain uses TRBV6-2 or TRBV6-3 and TRBJ2-5, with TRBD1 matching 7 bases. This CDR3 comprises 14 residues. Germline values: CDR1 MNHEY, CDR2 SVGEGT. V was clipped by 5 bases and J by 4 bases; unmatched bases: 7. The CDR3 DNA reads as TGTGCCAGCAGTAACAGACAGGGTGGAGAGACCCAGTACTTC. Amino acids: CASSNRQGGETQYF.

Comments on this clone: This sample includes further DNA sequences coding for the same CDR3. The rearrangement uses TRBV12-3 or TRBV12-4 and TRBJ1-1; maybe TRBD1 (5 bases). This CDR3 contains 13 residues. Between the trimmed V and J ends, which lost 8 bases and 1 base, there was a span of 11 bases. The CDR3 DNA reads TGTGCCAGCTCCCTCAGGGAGAACACTGAAGCTTTCTTT. The encoded protein is CASSLRENTEAFF.

The rearrangement links TRBV4-2 to TRBJ2-5; D uncertain. V was shortened by 0 bases and J by 13 bases, with 15 bases between the two germline ends. CDR3 length: 13 amino acids. In germline, CDR1 is LGHNA, CDR2 YNFKEQ. The CDR3 DNA sequence: TGTGCCAGCAGCCAAGATCTCACAGCCCCACCGTACTTC. This encodes CASSQDLTAPPYF.

This clone was observed a single time. The V and J genes are TRBV5-1 and TRBJ2-7; tentative D call: TRBD1 (6 bases). Germline CDR1 is SGHRS and CDR2 is YFSETQ. V dropped 0 bases and J dropped 5 bases, with 12 bases sitting between them. There are 14 residues in the CDR3. As DNA, the CDR3 is TGCGCCAGCAGCTTGGGAGGGGGATTCGACGAGCAGTACTTC. The encoded protein is CASSLGGGFDEQYF. Using reference TRBV5-1 and TRBJ2-7 for the parts outside the CDR3, the full variable domain is KAGVTQTPRYLIKTRGQQVTLSCSPISGHRSVSWYQQTPGQGLQFLFEYFSETQRNKGNFPGRFSGRQFSNSRSEMNVSTLELGDSALYLCASSLGGGFDEQYFGPGTRLTVT.

The chain has TRBV7-8 and TRBJ1-1, with no clear D. V was clipped by 1 base and J by 4 bases, with 16 bases between them. Germline lookup yields CDR1 SGHVS and CDR2 FQNEAQ. CDR3 size: 16 residues. CDR3 nucleotide sequence: TGTGCCAGCAGCTTAGATTTCGGGATTGTGGGCACTGAAGCTTTCTTT. The encoded protein is CASSLDFGIVGTEAFF.

The chain recombines TRBV19 with TRBJ2-2; D may be TRBD2 (5 bases). Trimming cost V 2 bases and J 1 base, with 11 bases left between them. CDR1 and CDR2 from the germline V gene are LNHDA and SQIVND (reference sequence). The CDR3 spans 16 residues. The CDR3 sequence: CASSITGGMNTGELFF. The CDR3 DNA reads as TGTGCCAGTAGTATAACTGGAGGAATGAACACCGGGGAGCTGTTTTTT.

The V gene is TRBV9, the J gene TRBJ2-3; 11 bases map to TRBD2. J gave up 2 bases and V 3 bases, and 5 bases lay outside the gene matches. The CDR3 runs 16 residues. CDR1 and CDR2 from the germline V gene are SGDLS and YYNGEE. The CDR3 bases are TGTGCCAGCAGCGGAGGGACTAGCGGTCTCACAGATACGCAGTATTTT. As protein: CASSGGTSGLTDTQYF.

This clone has only a few counts. The chain is built from TRBV19 and TRBJ1-1, with 7 bases lining up with TRBD1. Germline loops: CDR1 LNHDA, CDR2 SQIVND (reference sequence). Unmatched junction bases numbered 8, after V lost 6 bases and J lost 7 bases. CDR3 length: 13 residues. In nucleotides, the CDR3 is TGTGCCAGTAGCACGACAGGGATAGGTGAAGCTTTCTTT. Protein sequence: CASSTTGIGEAFF.

The J gene is TRBJ1-2, the V gene TRBV5-3; TRBD1 matches at 8 bases. TRBV5-3 is labeled an ORF, and its function is uncertain. The V gene end was trimmed by 1 base and the J gene end by 10 bases; junction bases not matched to a gene: 15. The CDR3 extends over 16 amino acids. The CDR3 DNA sequence: TGTGCCAGAAGCTTGACCTCAACAGGACAGGGTTTTGACTACACCTTC. Its translation is CARSLTSTGQGFDYTF.

This chain uses TRBV5-3 with TRBJ2-5; weak D call: TRBD2 (6 bases). TRBV5-3 is reported as an ORF; its role is uncertain. The CDR3 spans 17 residues. The germline V and J ends were trimmed by 2 bases and 2 bases, with 19 bases remaining between them. This CDR3 reads CARSFKVGGNPQETQYF. CDR3 DNA: TGTGCCAGAAGCTTTAAGGTTGGGGGGAACCCTCAAGAGACCCAGTACTTC.

V gene TRBV19 combines with J gene TRBJ1-2; D is ambiguous. CDR3 length: 14 residues. V shed 1 base and J shed 1 base, with 7 bases lying between them. Germline CDR1 reads LNHDA; CDR2 reads SQIVND (reference sequence). The CDR3 region is CASSIANNNYGYTF. CDR3 nucleotide sequence: TGTGCCAGTAGTATAGCAAACAATAACTATGGCTACACCTTC.

V is TRBV11-2 and J is TRBJ1-1; D may be TRBD1 (6 bases). Germline CDR1 reads SGHAT; CDR2 reads FQNNGV. V lost 0 bases to trimming and J lost 4 bases, with 12 bases between them. CDR3 length: 15 amino acids. The CDR3 region has the DNA TGTGCCAGCAGCTTAGAAGGCAGAGGGGGCACTGAAGCTTTCTTT. It translates to CASSLEGRGGTEAFF.

The chain uses TRBV7-2 and TRBJ1-5; D is unresolved. Trimming took off 4 bases at V and 7 bases at J, with 11 bases between the two ends. CDR1 SGHTA and CDR2 FQGNSA come from the germline V gene. The CDR3 has 13 amino acids. The CDR3 protein is CASSSSYGQPQHF. The CDR3 DNA follows: TGTGCCAGCAGCTCTAGTTACGGGCAGCCCCAGCATTTT.

The chain couples TRBV7-2 to TRBJ2-1; 11 nucleotides line up with TRBD2. Germline CDR1 is SGHTA and CDR2 is FQGNSA. This CDR3 comprises 16 residues. Trimming removed 6 bases from V and 5 bases from J; junction bases left unmatched: 9. DNA for the CDR3: TGTGCCAGCAGACCTACCGGGACTAGCGGAAACAATGAGCAGTTCTTC. Translating it yields CASRPTGTSGNNEQFF.

This clone was found once. The rearrangement uses TRBV15 and TRBJ1-2, with TRBD1 identical over 9 bases. Trimming removed 1 base from V and 0 bases from J; junction bases left unmatched: 12. Germline CDR1 is LNHNV and CDR2 is YYDKDF (reference sequence). The CDR3 length is 19 residues. Here the CDR3 DNA reads TGTGCCACCAGCAGAGGAAGCCGGGACAGGGTCCCCTCTAACTATGGCTACACCTTC. It is translated as CATSRGSRDRVPSNYGYTF.

This clone was seen a handful of times. The chain has TRBV27 and TRBJ2-1; 7 bases fit TRBD2. The CDR3 loop spans 14 amino acids. Germline V lookup: CDR1 MNHEY, CDR2 SMNVEV (reference sequence). The V segment lost 4 bases and the J segment 10 bases; nucleotides outside the gene matches: 10. The CDR3 region has the DNA TGTGCCAGCAGTTCGGGGGGTCCTACGATGGAGCAGTTCTTC. As protein: CASSSGGPTMEQFF.

The chain has TRBV29-1 and TRBJ2-2; maybe TRBD2 (5 bases). The CDR3 spans 13 residues. Trimming removed 3 bases at V and 1 base at J, with 6 bases between. CDR1 is SQVTM and CDR2 is ANQGSEA in the germline V gene. The CDR3 nucleotides are TGCAGCGTTGACCGGGGGAACACCGGGGAGCTGTTTTTT. It yields the protein CSVDRGNTGELFF.

The chain is built from TRBV28 and TRBJ1-2; D possibly corresponds to TRBD1 (5 bases). The CDR3 extends over 13 amino acids. Germline V CDR1 and CDR2: MDHEN, SYDVKM. Trimming stripped 6 bases from V and 7 bases from J, with 15 bases between. The CDR3 DNA reads as TGTGCCAGCAGGAGCAAGGGGTTAAGTGGCTACACCTTC. As protein: CASRSKGLSGYTF.

This chain's CDR3 is CASRDRAFSPLHF. CDR3 nucleotides: TGCGCCAGCCGGGACAGGGCATTTTCACCCCTCCACTTT. V is TRBV10-2 and J is TRBJ1-6; 9 nucleotides match TRBD1. The V segment lost 8 bases and the J segment 9 bases; nucleotides outside the gene matches: 5. In germline, CDR1 is WSHSY, CDR2 SAAADI. CDR3 length: 13 amino acids.

This chain joins TRBV7-2 and TRBJ2-2; D might be TRBD1 (7 bases). Germline V gene sequence: CDR1 SGHTA, CDR2 FQGNSA. This CDR3 has 14 residues. V dropped 5 bases and J dropped 7 bases, with 14 bases sitting between them. CDR3 residues: CASSRQGGYGELFF. As DNA, the CDR3 is TGTGCCAGCAGCAGACAGGGAGGATACGGGGAGCTGTTTTTT.

The chain combines TRBV5-6 with TRBJ2-7; D perhaps matches TRBD2 (6 bases). V shed 2 bases and J shed 3 bases, with 12 bases lying between them. Germline V lookup: CDR1 SGHDT, CDR2 YYEEEE. The CDR3 has 14 amino acids. The CDR3 region is CASSFLGLGYEQYF. The CDR3 nucleotides read TGTGCCAGCAGCTTCCTGGGACTTGGCTACGAGCAGTACTTC.

The chain combines TRBV12-3 or TRBV12-4 with TRBJ2-7, with a tentative D call TRBD1 (6 bases). This CDR3 contains 12 residues. Trimming took off 5 bases at V and 5 bases at J, with 10 bases between the two ends. The CDR3 region is CASSVTGNEQYF. CDR3 bases: TGTGCCAGCAGTGTTACAGGGAACGAGCAGTACTTC.

The chain employs TRBV7-8 and TRBJ2-3; 8 positions match TRBD2. Germline loops: CDR1 SGHVS, CDR2 FQNEAQ. The CDR3 consists of 14 residues. The ends lost 5 bases at V and 1 base at J; junction bases unmatched: 2. For the CDR3, the DNA is TGTGCCAGCAGCCCCGGGGGGGGCACAGATACGCAGTATTTT. Translating gives CASSPGGGTDTQYF.

In DNA, the CDR3 is TGTGCCAGTAGCCCCGGGGGGGCCTACGAGCAGTACTTC. The encoded protein is CASSPGGAYEQYF. The chain uses TRBV19 and TRBJ2-7; 8 nucleotides align to TRBD2. The junction had 3 bases not matched to a gene; V was cut back by 6 bases and J by 2 bases. The CDR3 contains 13 residues. Germline V lookup: CDR1 LNHDA, CDR2 SQIVND (reference sequence).

The sample holds a few counts of this clone. This chain connects TRBV10-2 to TRBJ1-2; D perhaps matches TRBD1 (5 bases). Germline V gene sequence: CDR1 WSHSY, CDR2 SAAADI. V shed 3 bases and J shed 8 bases, with 10 bases lying between them. This CDR3 is built from 12 residues. The CDR3 DNA reads as TGCGCCAGCAGTGACAGGGTGGGCGGCTACACCTTC. It is translated as CASSDRVGGYTF.

The gene calls are TRBV27 and TRBJ1-5, with 11 bases identical to TRBD1. Germline V CDR1 and CDR2: MNHEY, SMNVEV (reference sequence). The junction had 4 bases not matched to a gene; V was cut back by 6 bases and J by 6 bases. The CDR3 consists of 14 residues. The DNA of the CDR3 is TGTGCCAGCAGGGGACAGGGGGGAAGTCAGCCCCAGCATTTT. It specifies CASRGQGGSQPQHF.

This chain joins TRBV28 and TRBJ1-1, with TRBD1 matching 8 bases. Germline lookup yields CDR1 MDHEN and CDR2 SYDVKM. J lost 4 bases, V lost 4 bases, and 11 bases had no gene match. The CDR3 has 16 amino acids. CDR3 in DNA: TGTGCCAGCAGTTCACCCGGGACAGGTCGGGGCACTGAAGCTTTCTTT. Translation: CASSSPGTGRGTEAFF. Complete variable domain (other parts from reference TRBV28 and TRBJ1-1): DVKVTQSSRYLVKRTGEKVFLECVQDMDHENMFWYRQDPGLGLRLIYFSYDVKMKEKGDIPEGYSVSREKKERFSLILESASTNQTSMYLCASSSPGTGRGTEAFFGQGTRLTVV.